The 17 T cell receptor beta chains listed next were all sequenced from one sample in a study of T cell repertoires in cytomegalovirus infection. TCRdb re-derived calls from the reads in MiXCR, one entry per CDR3 protein. The sample consists of a few hundred thousand distinct CDR3 sequences, around 29% of them appearing once. No antigens are known for them. Sequencing used cultured PBMCs, obtained from culture after CMV antigen stimulation. The receptors shown here come from a human donor in good health (CMV status not recorded). Some clones in this sample may be carry-over from other donors' samples.

This chain joins TRBV7-2 and TRBJ2-7; 9 nucleotides line up with TRBD1. Germline-derived CDR1 and CDR2 are SGHTA and FQGNSA. The CDR3 consists of 14 residues. Trimming removed 7 bases from V and 2 bases from J; junction bases left unmatched: 6. The CDR3 sequence: CASTSDRGPYEQYF. In nucleotides, the CDR3 is TGTGCCAGCACCTCGGACAGGGGCCCCTACGAGCAGTACTTC. Full variable domain (outside the CDR3, taken from reference TRBV7-2 and TRBJ2-7): GAGVSQSPSNKVTEKGKDVELRCDPISGHTALYWYRQSLGQGLEFLIYFQGNSAPDKSGLPSDRFSAERTGGSVSTLTIQRTQQEDSAVYLCASTSDRGPYEQYFGPGTRLTVT.

The chain couples TRBV19 to TRBJ2-5; TRBD2 is a possible D gene (5 bases). Germline V gives CDR1 LNHDA, CDR2 SQIVND (reference sequence). The CDR3 runs 15 residues. The germline V and J ends were trimmed by 5 bases and 7 bases, with 20 bases remaining between them. DNA of the CDR3: TGTGCCAGTAGTCCTCTACAAGGGAGTAATGGGACCCAGTACTTC. Amino acid sequence: CASSPLQGSNGTQYF. Full variable domain (outside the CDR3, taken from reference TRBV19 and TRBJ2-5): DGGITQSPKYLFRKEGQNVTLSCEQNLNHDAMYWYRQDPGQGLRLIYYSQIVNDFQKGDIAEGYSVSREKKESFPLTVTSAQKNPTAFYLCASSPLQGSNGTQYFGPGTRLLVL.

The chain employs TRBV7-9 and TRBJ2-7; TRBD1 matches 9 bases. Germline trimming cut 11 bases from V and 7 bases from J; bases unmatched to any gene: 18. The V gene's germline CDR1 is SEHNR and CDR2 FQNEAQ (reference sequence). This CDR3 contains 15 residues. CDR3 nucleotide sequence: TGTGCCGCAGAGGGTGACAGGACAGGGGCACATGAGCAGTACTTC. The encoded protein is CAAEGDRTGAHEQYF.

This clonotype came up a few times. This chain uses TRBV7-9 with TRBJ2-5; perhaps TRBD2 as D (7 bases). V lost 7 bases and J 1 base, leaving 10 bases between the germline ends. Germline V CDR1 and CDR2: SEHNR, FQNEAQ (reference sequence). This CDR3 comprises 13 residues. The CDR3 nucleotides are TGTGCCAGCACCCGGGGGGCCCAAGAGACCCAGTACTTC. Protein: CASTRGAQETQYF.

This clonotype was seen a few times. This chain links TRBV10-3 with TRBJ2-5; no clear D gene. The CDR3 length is 13 residues. The V end lost 1 base, the J end lost 2 bases, and 5 bases lay between the germline ends. Germline lookup yields CDR1 ENHRY and CDR2 SYGVKD. CDR3 nucleotides: TGTGCCATCAGTGAGTTCCAACAAGAGACCCAGTACTTC. The encoded protein is CAISEFQQETQYF.

This clonotype was seen a few times. The gene calls are TRBV10-3 and TRBJ2-1; a weak D match, TRBD2 (6 bases). The CDR3 is 16 amino acids. Trimming removed 7 bases at V and 8 bases at J, with 24 bases between. Per the germline V gene, CDR1 is ENHRY and CDR2 is SYGVKD. The CDR3 loop is CAIKPGAYFERDEQFF. CDR3 DNA sequence: TGTGCCATCAAACCGGGAGCCTACTTCGAACGGGATGAGCAGTTCTTC.

This chain joins TRBV5-4 and TRBJ1-6, with TRBD1 matching over 8 bases. V was pared by 0 bases and J by 4 bases, with 0 bases of the junction left unmatched. The germline CDR1 and CDR2 sequences are SGHNT and YYREEE (reference sequence). This CDR3 is built from 15 residues. CDR3 in amino acids: CASSLGTGYNSPLHF. CDR3 coding DNA: TGTGCCAGCAGCTTGGGGACAGGGTATAATTCACCCCTCCACTTT.

This clonotype was observed a few times. The J gene is TRBJ2-3, the V gene TRBV10-3; 7 nucleotides match TRBD1. After removal of 7 bases from V and 0 bases from J, the junction contained 7 bases not matched to a gene. The CDR3 sequence is 15 residues long. Germline V gene sequence: CDR1 ENHRY, CDR2 SYGVKD. In nucleotides, the CDR3 is TGTGCCATCAACCGGGACAGTTCTAGCACAGATACGCAGTATTTT. This gives the protein CAINRDSSSTDTQYF.

The genes are TRBV9 and TRBJ2-3, with 16 bases fitting TRBD2. This CDR3 is 19 amino acids long. CDR1 and CDR2 from the germline V gene are SGDLS and YYNGEE. V trimming: 4 bases; J trimming: 2 bases; junction bases outside the gene matches: 10. CDR3 DNA sequence: TGTGCCAGCAGCAGTCCCGGGACTAGCGGGAGGGTCCTCACAGATACGCAGTATTTT. It codes for CASSSPGTSGRVLTDTQYF.

The table lists this clonotype with a few counts. The rearrangement joins TRBV6-1 to TRBJ2-3; 8 bases map to TRBD2. The V gene's germline CDR1 is MNHNS and CDR2 SASEGT. V lost 5 bases and J lost 1; bases outside the gene matches: 8. The CDR3 length is 16 residues. CDR3 sequence (DNA): TGTGCCAGCAGTTATAGAGCGGGGGCCCGCACAGATACGCAGTATTTT. Its protein product is CASSYRAGARTDTQYF.

J is TRBJ2-2 and V is TRBV10-3; D is uncertain. This CDR3 region has 12 residues. Trimming took off 9 bases at V and 0 bases at J, with 5 bases between the two ends. Germline V gene data show CDR1 as ENHRY and CDR2 as SYGVKD. The CDR3 DNA sequence: TGTGCCATATCAACGAACACCGGGGAGCTGTTTTTT. As protein: CAISTNTGELFF.

V is TRBV6-5 and J is TRBJ1-1; D is ambiguous. Looked up from germline, CDR1 is MNHEY and CDR2 is SVGAGI. The CDR3 extends over 11 amino acids. Trimming took off 0 bases at V and 10 bases at J, with 6 bases between the two ends. The CDR3 DNA is TGTGCCAGCAGTTACTCGGGGTTAGCTTTCTTT. Residues: CASSYSGLAFF.

CDR3 sequence reads: CASSPKVGSNTGELFF. CDR3 bases: TGTGCCAGCAGTCCCAAGGTCGGATCCAACACCGGGGAGCTGTTTTTT. The V call is TRBV12-3 or TRBV12-4, the J call TRBJ2-2; no firm D call. Trimming removed 5 bases from V and 2 bases from J, with 15 bases in between. The CDR3 has 16 residues.

This chain connects TRBV2 to TRBJ2-6; TRBD1 matches at 8 bases. The CDR3 covers 19 residues. Germline-derived CDR1 and CDR2 are SNHLY and FYNNEI. The trim removed 5 bases at V and 4 bases at J, leaving 16 bases unmatched. CDR3 nucleotide sequence: TGTGCCAGCAGTCCGTCGTCAACAGGGGGTTGGTCGGGGGCCAACGTCCTGACTTTC. Its protein product is CASSPSSTGGWSGANVLTF.

The sample holds a few counts of this clonotype. This rearrangement joins TRBV12-3 or TRBV12-4 to TRBJ2-1; TRBD2 matches at 11 bases. With V trimmed by 5 bases and J by 8 bases, 8 bases remained unmatched. The CDR3 is 15 amino acids. The CDR3 spells CASSPSTSGDDEQFF. CDR3 sequence (DNA): TGTGCCAGCAGTCCATCGACTAGCGGGGACGATGAGCAGTTCTTC.

The rearrangement uses TRBV20-1 and TRBJ2-3; TRBD1 matches 7 bases. Trimming at V came to 5 bases and at J to 6 bases, leaving 8 bases not matched to a gene. Germline CDR1 is DFQATT and CDR2 is SNEGSKA (reference sequence). CDR3 length equals 13 residues. CDR3 nucleotides: TGCAGTGCTCCCAGGGGGTCCGTGGATACGCAGTATTTT. It translates to CSAPRGSVDTQYF.

The genes are TRBV5-6 and TRBJ1-6; 9 bases agree with TRBD1. The germline CDR1 and CDR2 sequences are SGHDT and YYEEEE. Trimming removed 1 base from V and 9 bases from J; junction bases left unmatched: 2. The CDR3 spans 14 residues. This chain's CDR3 is CASSLTDRGSPLHF. The CDR3 DNA sequence: TGTGCCAGCAGCTTGACGGACAGGGGTTCACCCCTCCACTTT.